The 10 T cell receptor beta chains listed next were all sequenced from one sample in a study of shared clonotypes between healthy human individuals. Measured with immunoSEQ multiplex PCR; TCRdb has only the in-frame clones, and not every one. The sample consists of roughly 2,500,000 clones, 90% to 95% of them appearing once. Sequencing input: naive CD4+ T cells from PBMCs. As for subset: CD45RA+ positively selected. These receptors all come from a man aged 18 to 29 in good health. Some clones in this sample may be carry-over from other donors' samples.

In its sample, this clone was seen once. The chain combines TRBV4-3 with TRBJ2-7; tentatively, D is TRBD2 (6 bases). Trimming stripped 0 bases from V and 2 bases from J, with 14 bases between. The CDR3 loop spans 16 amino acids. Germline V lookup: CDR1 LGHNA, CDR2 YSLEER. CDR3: CASSQDWRGNPYEQYF. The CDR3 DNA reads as TGCGCCAGCAGCCAAGATTGGAGGGGTAATCCCTACGAGCAGTACTTC.

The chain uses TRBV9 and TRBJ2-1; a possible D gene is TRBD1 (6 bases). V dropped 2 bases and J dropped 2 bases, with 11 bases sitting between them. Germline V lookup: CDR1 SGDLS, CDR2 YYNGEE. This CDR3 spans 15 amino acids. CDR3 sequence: CASSVEDRPYNEQFF. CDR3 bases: TGTGCCAGCAGCGTTGAGGACAGACCCTACAATGAGCAGTTCTTC.

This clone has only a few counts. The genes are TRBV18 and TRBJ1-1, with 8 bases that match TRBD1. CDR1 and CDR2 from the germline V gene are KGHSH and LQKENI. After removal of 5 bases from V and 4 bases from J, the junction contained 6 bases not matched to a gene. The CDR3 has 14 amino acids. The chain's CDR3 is CASSETGGITEAFF. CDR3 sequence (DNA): TGTGCCAGCTCAGAAACAGGGGGAATCACTGAAGCTTTCTTT.

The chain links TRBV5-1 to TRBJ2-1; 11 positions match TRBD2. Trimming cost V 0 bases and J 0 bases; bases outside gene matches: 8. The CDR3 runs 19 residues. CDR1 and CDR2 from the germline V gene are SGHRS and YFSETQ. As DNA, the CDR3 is TGCGCCAGCAGCTTGGGCCTAGCGGGAGGCCTGAGCTCCTACAATGAGCAGTTCTTC. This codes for CASSLGLAGGLSSYNEQFF.

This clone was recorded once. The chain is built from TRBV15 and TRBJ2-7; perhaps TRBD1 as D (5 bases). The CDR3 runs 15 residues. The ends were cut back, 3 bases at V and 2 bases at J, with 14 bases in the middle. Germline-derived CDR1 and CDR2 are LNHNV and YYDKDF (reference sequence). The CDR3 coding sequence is TGTGCCACCAGCAGGGAGAGACAGTTTCCCTACGAGCAGTACTTC. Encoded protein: CATSRERQFPYEQYF.

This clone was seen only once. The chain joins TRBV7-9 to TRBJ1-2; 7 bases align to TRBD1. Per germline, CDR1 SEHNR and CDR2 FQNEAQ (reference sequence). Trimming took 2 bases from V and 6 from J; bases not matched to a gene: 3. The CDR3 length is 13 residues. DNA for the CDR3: TGTGCCAGCAGCTTAAGAGGGGGCGATGGCTACACCTTC. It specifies CASSLRGGDGYTF.

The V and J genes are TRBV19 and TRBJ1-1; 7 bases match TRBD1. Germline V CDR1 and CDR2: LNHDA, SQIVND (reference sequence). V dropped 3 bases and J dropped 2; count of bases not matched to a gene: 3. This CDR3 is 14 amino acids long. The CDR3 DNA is TGTGCCAGTAGTATCAGACAGGGAAACACTGAAGCTTTCTTT. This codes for CASSIRQGNTEAFF. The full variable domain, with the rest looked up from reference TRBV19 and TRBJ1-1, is DGGITQSPKYLFRKEGQNVTLSCEQNLNHDAMYWYRQDPGQGLRLIYYSQIVNDFQKGDIAEGYSVSREKKESFPLTVTSAQKNPTAFYLCASSIRQGNTEAFFGQGTRLTVV.

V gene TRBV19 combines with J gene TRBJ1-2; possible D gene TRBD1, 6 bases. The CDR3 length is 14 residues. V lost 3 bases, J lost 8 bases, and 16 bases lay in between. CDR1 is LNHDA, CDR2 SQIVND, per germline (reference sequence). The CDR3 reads CASSMNQGTRGYTF. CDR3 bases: TGTGCCAGTAGTATGAACCAGGGGACAAGGGGCTACACCTTC.

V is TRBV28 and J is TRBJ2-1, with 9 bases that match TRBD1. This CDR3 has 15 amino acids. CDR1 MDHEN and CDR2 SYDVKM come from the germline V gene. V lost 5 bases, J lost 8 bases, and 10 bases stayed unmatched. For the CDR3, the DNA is TGTGCCAGCAGTACCCGGACAGGGGCGCAGGATGAGCAGTTCTTC. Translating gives CASSTRTGAQDEQFF. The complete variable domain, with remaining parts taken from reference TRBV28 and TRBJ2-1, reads DVKVTQSSRYLVKRTGEKVFLECVQDMDHENMFWYRQDPGLGLRLIYFSYDVKMKEKGDIPEGYSVSREKKERFSLILESASTNQTSMYLCASSTRTGAQDEQFFGPGTRLTVL.

The CDR3, as DNA: TGTGCCTGGAGTGTACCCCCCACCCTAGGGAATCAGCCCCAGCATTTT. Its translation is CAWSVPPTLGNQPQHF. J is TRBJ1-5 and V is TRBV30; D ambiguous. Germline values: CDR1 GTSNPN, CDR2 SVGIG (reference sequence). The V and J ends lost 0 bases and 4 bases respectively, with 16 bases between them. The CDR3 length is 16 residues.